This entry concerns a single T cell receptor (beta chain). Its target is unknown. These data come from a study of cytomegalovirus exposure and HLA in healthy donors. General study findings and limits: Cytomegalovirus status, reportedly, was diagnosed with high specificity and sensitivity by the classifier. The authors assumed roughly uniform sequencing depth across donors for presence/absence analyses. Most sequenced TCRs were rare (though some public TCRs occurred in many donors).

Vbeta (60) and Jbeta (13) primers were used in the PCR. Sequencing used immunoSEQ multiplex PCR; TCRdb keeps in-frame clones, though not all of them. The sample carries 35,000 to 50,000 clones, roughly half recorded once. Sequences were obtained from PBMCs. This clonotype originated in a man aged 60-69 years in good health and CMV-seronegative.

The CDR3: CSVRIASNEKLFF. CDR3 DNA: TGCAGCGTCCGGATAGCCTCTAATGAAAAACTGTTTTTT. The V call is TRBV29-1, the J call TRBJ1-4; no clear D. The V end was cut by 6 bases, the J end by 3 bases, with 11 bases between. The CDR3 sequence is 13 residues long. Germline CDR1 SQVTM, CDR2 ANQGSEA.